Many counts were recorded for the clone carrying this TCR beta chain. What it binds is unknown. TCR cDNA was made by 5'RACE template switching, adding a universal primer site and UMIs. TCRdb re-derived calls from the 5' RACE reads in MiXCR, one entry per CDR3 protein. There are 300,000 to 400,000 distinct CDR3 sequences in the sample; about 9.5% occur only once, and roughly 18% lies in the top ten. The sample belongs to a study of T cells after yellow fever vaccination. Study-level results: The secondary response peaked faster, at day 5 versus 15, but was weaker. The bulk population could contribute abundant contaminating clonotypes to FACS-sorted repertoires. Clones from primary vaccination mostly reappeared after the booster (about 97% CD4, just over 85% CD8).

The V end lost 0 bases, the J end lost 7 bases, and 7 bases lay between the germline ends. The CDR3 length is 13 residues. Germline CDR1 reads SGHAT; CDR2 reads FQNNGV. This chain connects TRBV11-2 to TRBJ1-5; D not certain. The sample in question was PBMCs, obtained on the day of the first yellow fever vaccination. The origin of this receptor is a man aged 18-30 years who received the YFV17D yellow fever vaccine. The CDR3 DNA reads TGTGCCAGCAGCTTAGATGGAGAACAGCCCCAGCATTTT. Translating gives CASSLDGEQPQHF.